A single sample is the source of the 21 T cell receptor beta chains below, sequenced in a study of monozygotic twins with inflammatory bowel disease. With the 5' RACE reads reprocessed, TCRdb shows one record per CDR3 protein and no DNA. The sample features 330,000 or so distinct CDR3 sequences, with 2% to 2.5% in its top ten. Source material: blood. Receptor source: a human donor with ulcerative colitis or Crohn's disease, or a healthy co-twin of an affected twin (not recorded which).

V and J are TRBV5-6 and TRBJ2-7; TCRdb proposes TRBD2, but this gene call is untestable without DNA. Germline CDR1 SGHDT, CDR2 YYEEEE. This CDR3 is built from 13 residues. CDR3 sequence: CASLDWISYEQYF.

This rearrangement joins TRBV12-3 or TRBV12-4 to TRBJ2-2; TCRdb reports TRBD2, a call that lacks DNA to check it against. The CDR3 has 16 amino acids. CDR3 residues: CASSLIQALNTGELFF.

The gene calls are TRBV25-1 and TRBJ1-2. The CDR3 has 13 residues. Per the germline V gene, CDR1 is MGHDK and CDR2 is SYGVNS. The CDR3 sequence is CASSEVANYGYTF.

The V call is TRBV20-1, the J call TRBJ2-1. Germline V gives CDR1 DFQATT, CDR2 SNEGSKA (reference sequence). There are 12 residues in the CDR3. The CDR3 protein is CSASVRPNEQFF.

This sequence joins TRBV6-1 and TRBJ1-1; TCRdb calls TRBD1, which cannot be checked without DNA. The CDR3 consists of 14 residues. Germline assignment: CDR1 MNHNS and CDR2 SASEGT. CDR3 loop: CASILDRGNTEAFF.

This sequence joins TRBV29-1 and TRBJ2-7; the D gene TCRdb calls, TRBD1, cannot be checked with no DNA. The CDR3 has 17 residues. Per the germline V gene, CDR1 is SQVTM and CDR2 is ANQGSEA. CDR3 loop: CSVEVISQGDSSYEQYF.

This chain links TRBV5-1 with TRBJ2-5; the D call from TCRdb, TRBD2, cannot be confirmed without DNA. Germline CDR1 reads SGHRS; CDR2 reads YFSETQ. The CDR3 has 12 residues. CDR3 in amino acids: CASRGGEETQYF.

The chain joins TRBV7-8 to TRBJ2-1. From germline, CDR1 is SGHVS and CDR2 FQNEAQ. The CDR3 runs 16 residues. The CDR3 loop is CASSSSGLQPYNEQFF.

This chain joins TRBV29-1 and TRBJ2-1; absent DNA, TCRdb's TRBD2 call cannot be checked. The CDR3 is 11 residues long. From germline, CDR1 is SQVTM and CDR2 ANQGSEA. The CDR3 sequence: CSVDPGPEQFF.

This chain joins TRBV20-1 and TRBJ2-1; lacking DNA, the TRBD2 call made by TCRdb goes unchecked. Germline CDR1 and CDR2: DFQATT and SNEGSKA (reference sequence). This CDR3 contains 13 residues. CDR3 protein: CSAGTSGREAQFF.

The V and J genes are TRBV19 and TRBJ2-1; TCRdb lists TRBD2, though no DNA is available to test this call. Germline V lookup: CDR1 LNHDA, CDR2 SQIVND (reference sequence). The CDR3 extends over 14 amino acids. Here the CDR3 reads CASKKAGGLDEQFF.

The CDR3 loop reads CASSRRGEKLFF. The V call is TRBV6-6, the J call TRBJ1-4; checking the TCRdb D call of TRBD1 is not possible without DNA. Germline V gene data show CDR1 as MNHNY and CDR2 as SVGAGI (reference sequence). This CDR3 comprises 12 residues.

The chain combines TRBV15 with TRBJ1-1. The CDR3 is 15 residues long. Germline CDR1 LNHNV, CDR2 YYDKDF (reference sequence). The chain's CDR3 is CATSRDGSWNTEAFF. Full variable domain (outside the CDR3, taken from reference TRBV15 and TRBJ1-1): DAMVIQNPRYQVTQFGKPVTLSCSQTLNHNVMYWYQQKSSQAPKLLFHYYDKDFNNEADTPDNFQSRRPNTSFCFLDIRSPGLGDTAMYLCATSRDGSWNTEAFFGQGTRLTVV.

CDR3 amino acids: CASSPAREAGKEQFF. This chain uses TRBV5-1 with TRBJ2-1. From germline, CDR1 is SGHRS and CDR2 YFSETQ. This CDR3 is built from 15 residues.

This sequence joins TRBV4-1 and TRBJ2-7; TCRdb's D call, TRBD2, is unchecked because there is no DNA. Germline V lookup: CDR1 MGHRA, CDR2 YSYEKL. CDR3 length equals 14 residues. The CDR3 is CASSQRSGSHEQYF.

The V gene is TRBV29-1, the J gene TRBJ2-5; TCRdb's D call of TRBD1 is untestable without DNA. Germline CDR1 SQVTM, CDR2 ANQGSEA. The CDR3 totals 16 residues. CDR3 loop: CSVVKGGPIPGETQYF.

The chain's CDR3 is CASYEGITYNEQFF. This chain joins TRBV7-2 and TRBJ2-1; the D call of TRBD2 rests on TCRdb alone, since no DNA is present to check it. Per germline, CDR1 SGHTA and CDR2 FQGNSA. The CDR3 spans 14 residues.

V is TRBV5-1 and J is TRBJ2-7; TCRdb proposes TRBD1, but this gene call is untestable without DNA. CDR1 is SGHRS and CDR2 is YFSETQ in the germline V gene. The CDR3 sequence is 15 residues long. This CDR3 reads CASSPSARQGWEQYF. Variable domain in full (rest from reference TRBV5-1 and TRBJ2-7): KAGVTQTPRYLIKTRGQQVTLSCSPISGHRSVSWYQQTPGQGLQFLFEYFSETQRNKGNFPGRFSGRQFSNSRSEMNVSTLELGDSALYLCASSPSARQGWEQYFGPGTRLTVT.

This chain connects TRBV5-1 to TRBJ2-7. Per the germline V gene, CDR1 is SGHRS and CDR2 is YFSETQ. CDR3 length: 14 amino acids. CDR3 protein: CASSTPESAYEQYF.

The V and J genes are TRBV24-1 and TRBJ2-1; TCRdb returns TRBD2, unconfirmable since there is no DNA. This CDR3 spans 14 amino acids. Germline V gene lookup returns CDR1 KGHDR and CDR2 SFDVKD. This CDR3 reads CATSDSGGYNEQFF.

V and J are TRBV9 and TRBJ1-2; with no DNA, the TCRdb D assignment of TRBD1 cannot be verified. Germline V gene data show CDR1 as SGDLS and CDR2 as YYNGEE. This CDR3 has 17 amino acids. The CDR3 sequence: CASSGRDRDAQLYGYTF.